This T cell receptor beta chain was documented in a study of blood T cell repertoires in COVID-19. Across the study: The analysed material was cDNA or gDNA that came from T cells, B-cell-depleted T cells, or PBMCs.

In the authors' workflow: Reference gene primer amplification gave estimated nucleated cell counts. Measured with immunoSEQ multiplex PCR; TCRdb has only the in-frame clones, and not every one. V, J and clone size derive from that table, while D and trimming were established from the DNA sequence. Of some 250,000 clones listed, about 89% are singletons. The CDR3 extends over 16 amino acids. Per germline, CDR1 SGHDN and CDR2 FVKESK. V lost 3 bases and J lost 1; bases outside the gene matches: 8. V and J are TRBV14 and TRBJ2-5, with 7 bases lining up with TRBD1. The origin of this receptor is a man aged 35-49 years who had recovered from COVID-19. Input material: PBMCs or T cells enriched from blood (not recorded which). CDR3: CASSHGKGTVQETQYF. The CDR3 DNA is TGTGCCAGCAGCCACGGGAAGGGGACAGTCCAAGAGACCCAGTACTTC.